The clone carrying this T cell receptor (beta chain) was recorded a few times. Germline lookup yields CDR1 SGDLS and CDR2 YYNGEE. V was clipped by 3 bases and J by 5 bases; unmatched bases: 8. The length of the CDR3 is 15 residues. The source of the sample is a study of blood T cell repertoires in COVID-19. Clones were read by immunoSEQ multiplex PCR, and TCRdb kept only the in-frame ones, dropping some. The table has about 150,000 clones, more than 75% seen once. J is TRBJ1-3 and V is TRBV9; 7 bases align to TRBD1. Sequenced: PBMCs or T cells enriched from blood (not recorded which). This clonotype was obtained from a woman aged 45-65 years who had recovered from COVID-19. The CDR3 region has the DNA TGTGCCAGCAGCGACGACAGGGAAGATCGAAACACCATATATTTT. Amino acid sequence: CASSDDREDRNTIYF.